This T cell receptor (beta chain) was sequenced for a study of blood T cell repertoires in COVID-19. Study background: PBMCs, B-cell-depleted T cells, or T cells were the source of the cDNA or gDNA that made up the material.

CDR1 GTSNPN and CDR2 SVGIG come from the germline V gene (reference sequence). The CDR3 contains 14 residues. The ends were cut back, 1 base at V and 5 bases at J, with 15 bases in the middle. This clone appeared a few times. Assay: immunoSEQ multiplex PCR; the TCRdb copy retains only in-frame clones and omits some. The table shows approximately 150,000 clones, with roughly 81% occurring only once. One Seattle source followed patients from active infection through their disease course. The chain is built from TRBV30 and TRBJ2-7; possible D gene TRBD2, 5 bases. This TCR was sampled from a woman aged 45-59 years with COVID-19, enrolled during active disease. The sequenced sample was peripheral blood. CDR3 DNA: TGTGCCTGGAGTGCTTCAGCGGAGCACCACGAGCAGTACTTC. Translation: CAWSASAEHHEQYF. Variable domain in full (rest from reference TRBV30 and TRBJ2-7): SQTIHQWPATLVQPVGSPLSLECTVEGTSNPNLYWYRQAAGRGLQLLFYSVGIGQISSEVPQNLSASRPQDRQFILSSKKLLLSDSGFYLCAWSASAEHHEQYFGPGTRLTVT.